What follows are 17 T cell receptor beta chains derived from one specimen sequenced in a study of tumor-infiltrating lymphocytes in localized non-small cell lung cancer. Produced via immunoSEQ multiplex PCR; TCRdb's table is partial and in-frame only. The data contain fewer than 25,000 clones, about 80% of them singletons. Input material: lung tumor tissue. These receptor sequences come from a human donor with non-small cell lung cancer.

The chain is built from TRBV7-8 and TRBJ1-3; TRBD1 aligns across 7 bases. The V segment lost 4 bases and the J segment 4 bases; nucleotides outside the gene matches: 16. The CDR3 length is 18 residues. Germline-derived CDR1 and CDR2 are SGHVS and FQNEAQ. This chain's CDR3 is CASSSMDRSALPGNTIYF. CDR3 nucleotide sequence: TGTGCCAGCAGCTCTATGGACAGGTCGGCCTTACCCGGAAACACCATATATTTT. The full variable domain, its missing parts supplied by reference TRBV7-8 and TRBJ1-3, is GAGVSQSPRYKVAKRGQDVALRCDPISGHVSLFWYQQALGQGPEFLTYFQNEAQLDKSGLPSDRFFAERPEGSVSTLKIQRTQQEDSAVYLCASSSMDRSALPGNTIYFGEGSWLTVV.

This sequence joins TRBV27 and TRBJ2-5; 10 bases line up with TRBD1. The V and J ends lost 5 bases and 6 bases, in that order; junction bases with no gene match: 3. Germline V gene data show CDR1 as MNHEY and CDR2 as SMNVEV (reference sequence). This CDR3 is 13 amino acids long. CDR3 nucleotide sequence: TGTGCCAGCAGTCCGGGACAGGGGCAGACCCAGTACTTC. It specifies CASSPGQGQTQYF.

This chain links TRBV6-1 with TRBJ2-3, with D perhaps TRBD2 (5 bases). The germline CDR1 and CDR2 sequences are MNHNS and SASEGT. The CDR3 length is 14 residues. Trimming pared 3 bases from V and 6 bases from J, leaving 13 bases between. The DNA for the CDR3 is TGTGCCAGCAGTGAGCTAGGGAGAGCGGATACGCAGTATTTT. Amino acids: CASSELGRADTQYF.

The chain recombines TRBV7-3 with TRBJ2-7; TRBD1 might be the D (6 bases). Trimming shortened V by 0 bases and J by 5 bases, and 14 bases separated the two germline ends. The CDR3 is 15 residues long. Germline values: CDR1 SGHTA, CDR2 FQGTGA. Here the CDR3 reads CASSLTPGVPHEQYF. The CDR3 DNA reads TGTGCCAGCAGCTTAACTCCAGGGGTCCCCCACGAGCAGTACTTC.

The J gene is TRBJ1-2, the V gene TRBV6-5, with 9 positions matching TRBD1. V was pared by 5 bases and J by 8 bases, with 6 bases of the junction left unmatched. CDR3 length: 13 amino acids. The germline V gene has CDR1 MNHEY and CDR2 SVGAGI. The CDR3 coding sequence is TGTGCCAGCAGTCAACAGGGGGCGCGGGGCTACACCTTC. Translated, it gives CASSQQGARGYTF.

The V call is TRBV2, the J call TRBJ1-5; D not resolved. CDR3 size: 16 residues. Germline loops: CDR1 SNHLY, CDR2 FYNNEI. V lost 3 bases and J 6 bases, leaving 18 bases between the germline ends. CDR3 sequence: CASSDSPLKVSQPQHF. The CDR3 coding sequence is TGTGCCAGCAGTGACAGCCCCCTCAAAGTTAGTCAGCCCCAGCATTTT.

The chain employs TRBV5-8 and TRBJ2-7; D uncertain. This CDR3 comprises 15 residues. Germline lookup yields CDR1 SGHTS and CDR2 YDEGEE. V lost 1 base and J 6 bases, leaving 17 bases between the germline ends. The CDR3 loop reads CASSLRHGLTAEQYF. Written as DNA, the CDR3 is TGTGCCAGCAGCTTGCGACACGGCCTTACCGCCGAGCAGTACTTC.

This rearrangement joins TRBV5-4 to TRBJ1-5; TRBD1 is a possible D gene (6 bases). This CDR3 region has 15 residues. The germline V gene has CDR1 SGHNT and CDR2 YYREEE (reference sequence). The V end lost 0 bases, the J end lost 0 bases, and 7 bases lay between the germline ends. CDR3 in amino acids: CASSLDRDSNQPQHF. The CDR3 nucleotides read TGTGCCAGCAGCTTGGACAGGGATAGCAATCAGCCCCAGCATTTT. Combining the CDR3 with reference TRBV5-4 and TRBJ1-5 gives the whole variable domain ETGVTQSPTHLIKTRGQQVTLRCSSQSGHNTVSWYQQALGQGPQFIFQYYREEENGRGNFPPRFSGLQFPNYSSELNVNALELDDSALYLCASSLDRDSNQPQHFGDGTRLSIL.

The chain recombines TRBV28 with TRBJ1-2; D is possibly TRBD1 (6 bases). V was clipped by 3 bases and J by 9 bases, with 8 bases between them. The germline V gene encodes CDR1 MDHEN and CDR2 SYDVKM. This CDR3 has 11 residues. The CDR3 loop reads CASSFRDSYTF. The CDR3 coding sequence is TGTGCCAGCAGTTTCCGGGACAGCTACACCTTC.

CDR3 DNA sequence: TGTGCCAGCTCACCAGGGCCGGGACAGGGAGTCTATGGCTACACCTTC. This translates into CASSPGPGQGVYGYTF. This chain links TRBV18 with TRBJ1-2; TRBD1 agrees at 9 bases. The CDR3 contains 16 residues. Trimming cost V 2 bases and J 4 bases; bases outside gene matches: 8. The germline gives CDR1 KGHSH, CDR2 LQKENI.

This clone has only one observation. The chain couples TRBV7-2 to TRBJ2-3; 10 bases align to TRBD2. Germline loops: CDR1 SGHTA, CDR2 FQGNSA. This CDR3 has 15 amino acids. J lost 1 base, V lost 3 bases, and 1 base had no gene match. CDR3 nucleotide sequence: TGTGCCAGCAGCTTTACTAGCGGGGGCACAGATACGCAGTATTTT. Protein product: CASSFTSGGTDTQYF.

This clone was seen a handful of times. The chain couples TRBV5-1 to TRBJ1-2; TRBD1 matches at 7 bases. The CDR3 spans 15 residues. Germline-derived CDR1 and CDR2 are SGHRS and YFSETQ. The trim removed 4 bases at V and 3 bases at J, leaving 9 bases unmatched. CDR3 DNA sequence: TGCGCCAGCAGCAAAAATCCGGGACAGCACTATGGCTACACCTTC. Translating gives CASSKNPGQHYGYTF.

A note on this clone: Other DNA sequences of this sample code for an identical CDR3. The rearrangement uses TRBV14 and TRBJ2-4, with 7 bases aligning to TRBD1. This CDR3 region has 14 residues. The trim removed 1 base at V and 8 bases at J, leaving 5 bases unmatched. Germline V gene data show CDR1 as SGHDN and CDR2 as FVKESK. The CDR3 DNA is TGTGCCAGCAGCCAAGGGACAGGAGTGGACATTCAGTACTTC. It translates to CASSQGTGVDIQYF. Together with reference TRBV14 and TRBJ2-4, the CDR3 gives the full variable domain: EAGVTQFPSHSVIEKGQTVTLRCDPISGHDNLYWYRRVMGKEIKFLLHFVKESKQDESGMPNNRFLAERTGGTYSTLKVQPAELEDSGVYFCASSQGTGVDIQYFGAGTRLSVL.

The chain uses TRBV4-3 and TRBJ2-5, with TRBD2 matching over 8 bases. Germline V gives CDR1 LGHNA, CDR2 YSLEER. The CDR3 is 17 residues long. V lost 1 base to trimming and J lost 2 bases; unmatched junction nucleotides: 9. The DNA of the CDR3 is TGCGCCAGCAGCCAAGCTTGGGCGGGGGGCTCTCAAGAGACCCAGTACTTC. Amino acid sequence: CASSQAWAGGSQETQYF.

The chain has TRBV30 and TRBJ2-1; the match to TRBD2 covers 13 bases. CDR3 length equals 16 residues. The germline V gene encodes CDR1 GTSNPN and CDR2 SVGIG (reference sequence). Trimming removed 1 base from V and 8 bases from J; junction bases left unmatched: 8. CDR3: CAWSATGTSGIDEQFF. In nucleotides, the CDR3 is TGTGCCTGGAGTGCAACCGGGACTAGCGGGATAGATGAGCAGTTCTTC.

CDR3: CASHAQANYEQYF. The CDR3 DNA sequence: TGTGCCAGCCACGCCCAGGCTAACTACGAGCAGTACTTC. The chain has TRBV27 and TRBJ2-7; D unclear. Germline loops: CDR1 MNHEY, CDR2 SMNVEV (reference sequence). CDR3 length equals 13 residues. Trimming left V 8 bases short and J 3 bases short, with 14 bases between.

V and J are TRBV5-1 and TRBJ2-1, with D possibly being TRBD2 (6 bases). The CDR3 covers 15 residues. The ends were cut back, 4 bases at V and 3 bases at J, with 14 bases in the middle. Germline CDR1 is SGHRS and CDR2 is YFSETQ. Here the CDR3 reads CASSQLLEGYNEQFF. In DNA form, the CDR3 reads TGCGCCAGCAGCCAACTGCTGGAGGGCTACAATGAGCAGTTCTTC.